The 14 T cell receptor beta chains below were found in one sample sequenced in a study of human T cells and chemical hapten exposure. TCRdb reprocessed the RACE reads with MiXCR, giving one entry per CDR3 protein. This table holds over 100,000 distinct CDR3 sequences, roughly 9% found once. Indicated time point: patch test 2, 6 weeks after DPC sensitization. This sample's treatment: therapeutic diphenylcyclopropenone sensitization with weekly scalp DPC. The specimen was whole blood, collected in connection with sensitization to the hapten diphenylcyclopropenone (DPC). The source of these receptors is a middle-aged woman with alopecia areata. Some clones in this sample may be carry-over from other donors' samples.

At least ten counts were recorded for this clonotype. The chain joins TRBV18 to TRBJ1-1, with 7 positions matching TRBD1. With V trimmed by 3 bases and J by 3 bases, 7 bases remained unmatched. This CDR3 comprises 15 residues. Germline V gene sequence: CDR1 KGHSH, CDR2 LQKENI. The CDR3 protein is CASSPGRGSDTEAFF. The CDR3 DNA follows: TGTGCCAGCTCACCCGGCAGGGGGTCCGACACTGAAGCTTTCTTT.

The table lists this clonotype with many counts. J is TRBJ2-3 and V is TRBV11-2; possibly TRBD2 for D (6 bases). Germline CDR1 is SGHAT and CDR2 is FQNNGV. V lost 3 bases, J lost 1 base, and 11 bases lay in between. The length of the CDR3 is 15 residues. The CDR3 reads CASSFHGGGTDTQYF. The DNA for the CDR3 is TGTGCCAGCAGCTTTCACGGGGGTGGCACAGATACGCAGTATTTT.

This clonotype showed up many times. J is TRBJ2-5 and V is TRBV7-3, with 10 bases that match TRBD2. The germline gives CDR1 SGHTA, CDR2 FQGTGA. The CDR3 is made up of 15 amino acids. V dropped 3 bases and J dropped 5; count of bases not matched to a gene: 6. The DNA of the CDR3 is TGTGCCAGCAGCTTTAGCGGGGGGCCATATGAGACCCAGTACTTC. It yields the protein CASSFSGGPYETQYF.

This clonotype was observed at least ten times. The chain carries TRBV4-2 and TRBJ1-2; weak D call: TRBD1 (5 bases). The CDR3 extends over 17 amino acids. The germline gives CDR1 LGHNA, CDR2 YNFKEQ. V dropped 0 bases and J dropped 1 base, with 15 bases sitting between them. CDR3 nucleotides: TGTGCCAGCAGCCAAGAGTCGGCGGGACTGATTAACTATGGCTACACCTTC. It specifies CASSQESAGLINYGYTF.

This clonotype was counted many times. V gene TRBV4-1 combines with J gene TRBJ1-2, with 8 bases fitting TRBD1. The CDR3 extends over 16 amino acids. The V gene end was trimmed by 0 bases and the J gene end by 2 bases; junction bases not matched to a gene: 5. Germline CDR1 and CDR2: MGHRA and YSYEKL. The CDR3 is CASSQEGTGRNYGYTF. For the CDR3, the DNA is TGCGCCAGCAGCCAAGAGGGGACAGGACGGAACTATGGCTACACCTTC.

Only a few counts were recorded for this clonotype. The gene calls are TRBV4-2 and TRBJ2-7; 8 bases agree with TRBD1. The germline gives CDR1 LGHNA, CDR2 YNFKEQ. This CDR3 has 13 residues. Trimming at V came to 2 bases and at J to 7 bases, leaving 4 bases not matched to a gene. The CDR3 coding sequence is TGTGCCAGCAGCCAACCAGGGGGCAGGGAGCAGTACTTC. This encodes CASSQPGGREQYF.

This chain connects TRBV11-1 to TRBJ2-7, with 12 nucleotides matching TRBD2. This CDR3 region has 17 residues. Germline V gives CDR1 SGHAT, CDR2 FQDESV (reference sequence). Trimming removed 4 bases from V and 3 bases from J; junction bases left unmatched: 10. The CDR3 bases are TGTGCCAGCAGCTCTGGATACCGACTAGCGGGGGACTACGAGCAGTACTTC. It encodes CASSSGYRLAGDYEQYF.

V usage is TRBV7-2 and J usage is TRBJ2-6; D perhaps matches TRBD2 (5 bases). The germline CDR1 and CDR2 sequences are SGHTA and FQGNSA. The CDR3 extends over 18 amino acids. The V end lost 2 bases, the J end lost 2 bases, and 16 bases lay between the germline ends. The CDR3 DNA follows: TGTGCCAGCAGCTTATCAAGGAGGACCACCCCTGGGGCCAACGTCCTGACTTTC. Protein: CASSLSRRTTPGANVLTF.

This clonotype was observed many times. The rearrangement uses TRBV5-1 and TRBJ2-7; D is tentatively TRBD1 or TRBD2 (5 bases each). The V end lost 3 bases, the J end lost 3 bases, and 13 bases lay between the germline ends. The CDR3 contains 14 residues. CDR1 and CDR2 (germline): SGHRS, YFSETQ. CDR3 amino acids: CASSWGGQGYEQYF. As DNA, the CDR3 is TGCGCCAGCAGCTGGGGCGGGCAGGGCTACGAGCAGTACTTC.

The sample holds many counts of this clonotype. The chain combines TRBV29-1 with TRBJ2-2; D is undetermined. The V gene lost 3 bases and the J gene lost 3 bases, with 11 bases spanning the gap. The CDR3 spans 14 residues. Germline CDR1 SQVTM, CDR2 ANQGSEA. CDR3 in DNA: TGCAGCGTTGAGCCCACGCGCTACACCGGGGAGCTGTTTTTT. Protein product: CSVEPTRYTGELFF.

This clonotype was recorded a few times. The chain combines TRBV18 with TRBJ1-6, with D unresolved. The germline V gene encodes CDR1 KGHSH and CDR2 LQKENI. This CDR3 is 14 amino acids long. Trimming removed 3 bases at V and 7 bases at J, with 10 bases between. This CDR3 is CASSPGVGNSPLHF. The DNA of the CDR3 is TGTGCCAGCTCACCGGGAGTGGGGAATTCACCCCTCCACTTT.

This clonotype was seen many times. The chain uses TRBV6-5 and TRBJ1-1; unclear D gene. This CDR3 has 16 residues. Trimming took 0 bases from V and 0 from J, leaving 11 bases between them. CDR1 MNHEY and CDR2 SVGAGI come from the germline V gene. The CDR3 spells CASSYSRVRVNTEAFF. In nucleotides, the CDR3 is TGTGCCAGCAGTTACTCCCGGGTTAGGGTGAACACTGAAGCTTTCTTT.

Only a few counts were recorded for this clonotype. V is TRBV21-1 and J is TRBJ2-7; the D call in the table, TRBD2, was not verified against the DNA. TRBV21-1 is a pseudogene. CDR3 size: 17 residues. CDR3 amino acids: CASSKAGGQSSSYEQYF. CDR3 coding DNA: TGTGCCAGCAGCAAAGCTGGCGGGCAGTCGAGCTCCTACGAGCAGTACTTC.

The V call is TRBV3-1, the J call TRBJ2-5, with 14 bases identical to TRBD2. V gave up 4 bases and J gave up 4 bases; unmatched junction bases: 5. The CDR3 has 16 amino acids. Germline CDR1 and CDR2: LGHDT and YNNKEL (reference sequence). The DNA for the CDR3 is TGTGCCAGCAGCCGGGCCGGGACTAGCGGGGGAGAGACCCAGTACTTC. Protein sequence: CASSRAGTSGGETQYF.